This T cell receptor (beta chain) stems from a study of blood T cell repertoires in COVID-19. In the study overall: The samples span acute and convalescent COVID-19 from the United States, Italy and Spain. From T cells, B-cell-depleted T cells, or PBMCs came the material, which was cDNA or gDNA.

Patients of the Seattle cohort, enrolled during active infection, were followed longitudinally. CDR3 length: 13 amino acids. Germline V CDR1 and CDR2: MNHEY, SVGAGI. After removal of 7 bases from V and 0 bases from J, the junction contained 1 base not matched to a gene. This clone was observed at least ten times. Original handling: By means of reference gene primer amplification, nucleated cell counts were estimated. Assay: immunoSEQ multiplex PCR; the TCRdb copy retains only in-frame clones and omits some. Clonal size and the V and J genes are those of that table, whereas D and trimming came from the DNA. Here the sample spans 75,000 to 95,000 clones, about 73% being singletons.

The chain uses TRBV6-5 and TRBJ1-1, with 8 bases that match TRBD1. The source of this sequence is a man between 60 and 75 years old with COVID-19, enrolled during active disease. The sequencing input was peripheral blood. The CDR3 coding sequence is TGTGCCAGCAAGGGACAGGTGAACACTGAAGCTTTCTTT. It yields the protein CASKGQVNTEAFF.